This entry describes one T cell receptor beta chain. Its target is unknown. This specimen belongs to a study of blood T cells in healthy people across ages. Study results and limitations: It was the long-lived donors that had more naive CD4+ cells and higher diversity than aged donors. The fall in TCR beta diversity per million T cells was roughly linear with age.

Trimming removed 6 bases from V and 4 bases from J; junction bases left unmatched: 5. Germline V gene lookup returns CDR1 SEHNR and CDR2 FQNEAQ (reference sequence). The CDR3 runs to 14 residues. Sample-barcoded 5' priming and a J-beta primer mix drove a second PCR of about 7 to 11 cycles. One entry per CDR3 protein, called by TCRdb with MiXCR from the 5' RACE reads. The profile shows 900,000 to 950,000 distinct CDR3 sequences, 25% to 30% of them singletons. These data were likewise used in another study, on T cells of mothers and their children.

The rearrangement joins TRBV7-9 to TRBJ1-2, with 10 bases lining up with TRBD1. The source of this sequence is a woman between 40 and 50 years old in good health. The specimen was blood. CDR3 sequence reads: CASSRDRGPYGYTF. CDR3 nucleotides: TGTGCCAGCAGTAGGGACAGGGGACCCTATGGCTACACCTTC.